This is a list of T cell receptor beta chains from one sample in a study of T cell responses to AZD1222 COVID-19 vaccine. The protocol was immunoSEQ multiplex PCR, while the TCRdb copy is restricted to in-frame clones and leaves out a portion. The table shows around 81,000 clones, with roughly four fifths occurring only once. Specimen: peripheral blood, collected on day 0 of AZD1222 vaccination. The receptors shown here come from an adult in good health. Each CDR3 is given with its conserved first and last residue. The D gene is left open where the match is weak. Size is stated for part of the rows, as once, few or many counts, or as a class when the clone is expanded.

J gene | CDR3 length | V gene | clone size | D gene | CDR3 protein | CDR3 DNA
TRBJ1-1 | 12 | TRBV7-8 | . | . | CASSWTGSEAFF | TGTGCCAGCAGTTGGACCGGGTCTGAAGCTTTCTTT
TRBJ1-4 | 15 | TRBV18 | . | . | CASSPRSATNEKLFF | TGTGCCAGCTCACCTCGGAGTGCAACTAATGAAAAACTGTTTTTT
TRBJ2-7 | 14 | TRBV5-1 | . | . | CASSLALGRDEQYF | TGCGCCAGCAGCTTGGCCCTTGGTAGGGACGAGCAGTACTTC
TRBJ1-1 | 17 | TRBV7-9 | . | . | CASSLLPHGDRGTEAFF | TGTGCCAGCAGCTTATTACCCCATGGGGATCGGGGCACTGAAGCTTTCTTT
TRBJ2-5 | 14 | TRBV6-1 | . | . | CASSDPLGGAAQYF | TGTGCCAGCAGTGACCCGTTGGGGGGGGCTGCCCAGTACTTC
TRBJ1-1 | 17 | TRBV19 | . | . | CASKDPRRRFMNTEAFF | TGTGCCAGTAAAGATCCTAGGCGTAGATTCATGAACACTGAAGCTTTCTTT
TRBJ1-5 | 16 | TRBV5-8 | . | . | CASSLWAGISNQPQHF | TGTGCCAGCAGCTTGTGGGCAGGCATTAGCAATCAGCCCCAGCATTTT
TRBJ1-5 | 20 | TRBV19 | . | TRBD1 | CASSIDNDRVRDYSNQPQHF | TGTGCCAGTAGTATAGATAATGACAGGGTGAGGGATTATAGCAATCAGCCCCAGCATTTT
TRBJ2-1 | 13 | TRBV4-3 | . | . | CASSLDSYNEQFF | TGCGCCAGCAGCCTTGACTCCTACAATGAGCAGTTCTTC
TRBJ2-5 | 14 | TRBV2 | . | . | CASSPNDGPETQYF | TGTGCCAGCAGTCCTAATGATGGCCCAGAGACCCAGTACTTC
TRBJ2-6 | 16 | TRBV15 | once | . | CATSKSFGSGANVLTF | TGTGCCACCAGCAAGAGTTTTGGCTCTGGGGCCAACGTCCTGACTTTC
TRBJ1-3 | 16 | TRBV7-9 | . | . | CASSLPRVGSGNTIYF | TGTGCCAGCAGCCTCCCACGGGTCGGCTCTGGAAACACCATATATTTT
TRBJ2-7 | 14 | TRBV11-2 | . | TRBD1 | CASRVGQGPYEQYF | TGTGCCAGCAGGGTGGGACAGGGCCCCTACGAGCAGTACTTC
TRBJ2-1 | 14 | TRBV12-5 | . | TRBD1 | CASGPQGARNEQFF | TGTGCTAGTGGTCCCCAGGGGGCTCGCAATGAGCAGTTCTTC
TRBJ1-3 | 13 | TRBV7-2 | . | . | CASSKGSGNTIYF | TGTGCCAGCAGTAAAGGGTCTGGAAACACCATATATTTT
TRBJ2-1 | 16 | TRBV3-1/TRBV3-2 | once | TRBD2 | CASSPVREGSYNEQFF | TGTGCCAGCAGCCCAGTACGGGAGGGCTCCTACAATGAGCAGTTCTTC
TRBJ2-7 | 11 | TRBV5-6 | . | . | CASSRFHEQYF | TGTGCCAGCAGCAGATTCCACGAGCAGTACTTC
TRBJ2-1 | 12 | TRBV29-1 | . | . | CSVAQAYNEQFF | TGCAGCGTTGCCCAGGCCTACAATGAGCAGTTCTTC
TRBJ2-1 | 14 | TRBV6-1 | . | TRBD1 | CASSDGQGAGEQFF | TGTGCCAGCAGTGATGGACAGGGGGCGGGTGAGCAGTTCTTC
TRBJ1-2 | 15 | TRBV4-3 | . | . | CASSQDGQGNYGYTF | TGCGCCAGCAGCCAAGATGGGCAGGGAAACTATGGCTACACCTTC
TRBJ2-3 | 10 | TRBV2 | . | . | CASSRDTQYF | TGTGCCAGCAGTCGTGATACGCAGTATTTT
TRBJ2-5 | 18 | TRBV3-1/TRBV3-2 | . | . | CASSPGLVRAVPQETQYF | TGTGCCAGCAGCCCCGGCCTTGTGAGGGCAGTTCCGCAAGAGACCCAGTACTTC
TRBJ2-7 | 15 | TRBV4-3 | . | TRBD2 | CASSQESGDPYEQYF | TGCGCCAGCAGCCAAGAAAGCGGGGACCCCTACGAGCAGTACTTC
TRBJ1-1 | 11 | TRBV29-1 | . | TRBD1 | CRTGDNTEAFF | TGCAGGACAGGGGATAACACTGAAGCTTTCTTT
TRBJ1-6 | 16 | TRBV10-3 | . | TRBD1 | CALRTGTGTNNSPLHF | TGTGCCTTGCGAACCGGGACAGGGACAAATAATTCACCCCTCCACTTT
TRBJ1-1 | 11 | TRBV12-3/TRBV12-4 | few | . | CASSSDWGAFF | TGTGCCAGCAGTTCCGACTGGGGGGCTTTCTTT
TRBJ1-3 | 16 | TRBV9 | . | TRBD1 | CASSGATGGEGNTIYF | TGTGCCAGCAGCGGTGCGACAGGGGGCGAAGGAAACACCATATATTTT
TRBJ2-1 | 14 | TRBV4-1 | . | TRBD1 | CASSQRQGHNEQFF | TGCGCCAGCAGCCAGAGACAGGGGCACAATGAGCAGTTCTTC
TRBJ2-7 | 15 | TRBV3-1/TRBV3-2 | . | . | CASSPLLGLDYEQYF | TGTGCCAGCAGCCCTCTGCTCGGGTTAGACTACGAGCAGTACTTC
TRBJ1-1 | 13 | TRBV6-5 | . | . | CASSLGQSTEAFF | TGTGCCAGCAGTTTAGGACAGTCCACTGAAGCTTTCTTT
TRBJ2-1 | 16 | TRBV5-6 | . | TRBD2 | CASSPSGRENYNEQFF | TGTGCCAGCAGCCCTAGCGGGAGGGAGAATTACAATGAGCAGTTCTTC
TRBJ1-6 | 17 | TRBV9 | . | TRBD1 | CASSAQRDRATDSPLHF | TGTGCCAGCAGCGCCCAACGGGACAGGGCAACCGACTCACCCCTCCACTTT
TRBJ1-5 | 16 | TRBV19 | . | TRBD1 | CASSRGQGISNQPQHF | TGTGCCAGTAGTCGGGGACAGGGAATTAGCAATCAGCCCCAGCATTTT
TRBJ2-5 | 13 | TRBV6-5 | . | TRBD1 | CASGRGLTETQYF | TGTGCCAGCGGCAGGGGGCTTACGGAGACCCAGTACTTC
TRBJ2-1 | 17 | TRBV5-6 | . | TRBD2 | CASSPGLAGGQAHEQFF | TGTGCCAGCAGCCCGGGACTAGCGGGAGGGCAAGCCCATGAGCAGTTCTTC
TRBJ1-2 | 19 | TRBV14 | . | TRBD1 | CASSQEAGGRTGGFYGYTF | TGTGCCAGCAGCCAAGAAGCTGGGGGTCGGACAGGTGGATTCTATGGCTACACCTTC
TRBJ1-1 | 11 | TRBV19 | . | . | CASSRPLEAFF | TGTGCCAGTAGTCGACCGCTTGAAGCTTTCTTT
TRBJ2-3 | 16 | TRBV2 | . | TRBD1 | CASRDRPSILPDTQYF | TGTGCCAGCCGGGACAGGCCGTCCATCTTGCCAGATACGCAGTATTTT
TRBJ2-3 | 15 | TRBV9 | . | . | CASSPFGEGTDTQYF | TGTGCCAGCAGCCCCTTTGGGGAAGGCACAGATACGCAGTATTTT
TRBJ2-7 | 12 | TRBV2 | . | TRBD1 | CARGQGTYEQYF | TGTGCCAGAGGACAGGGAACCTACGAGCAGTACTTC
TRBJ1-4 | 15 | TRBV30 | . | . | CAWRPPGPTKEKLFF | TGTGCCTGGAGGCCCCCGGGGCCCACGAAGGAAAAACTGTTTTTT
TRBJ2-3 | 15 | TRBV11-2 | . | TRBD1 | CASSTDRGAPDTQYF | TGTGCCAGCAGCACGGACAGGGGCGCCCCAGATACGCAGTATTTT
TRBJ1-1 | 13 | TRBV30 | . | TRBD1 | CAWSITGGTEAFF | TGTGCCTGGAGTATTACAGGGGGCACTGAAGCTTTCTTT
TRBJ2-7 | 16 | TRBV7-2 | . | . | CASSSIGLADTYEQYF | TGTGCCAGCAGCTCAATAGGGCTAGCCGATACCTACGAGCAGTACTTC
TRBJ2-4 | 14 | TRBV19 | . | TRBD1 | CASSQQGVGNIQYF | TGTGCCAGTAGCCAACAGGGGGTCGGAAACATTCAGTACTTC
TRBJ1-1 | 13 | TRBV10-1 | . | . | CASSMLSNTEAFF | TGCGCCAGCAGTATGTTATCGAACACTGAAGCTTTCTTT
TRBJ1-2 | 18 | TRBV12-5 | . | . | CASGLVLRDKDSNYGYTF | TGTGCTAGTGGTTTGGTATTGCGAGACAAGGATTCTAACTATGGCTACACCTTC
TRBJ2-3 | 14 | TRBV4-1 | . | . | CASSQDKGADTQYF | TGCGCCAGCAGCCAAGATAAAGGGGCAGATACGCAGTATTTT
TRBJ2-2 | 12 | TRBV7-2 | once | . | CASSPDTGELFF | TGTGCCAGCAGCCCGGATACCGGGGAGCTGTTTTTT
TRBJ2-7 | 15 | TRBV11-1 | . | TRBD1 | CASSLAGTGPYEQYF | TGTGCCAGCAGCTTAGCCGGGACAGGGCCGTACGAGCAGTACTTC
TRBJ2-1 | 12 | TRBV5-8 | . | . | CASSLFSDEQFF | TGTGCCAGCAGCTTGTTCTCGGATGAGCAGTTCTTC